A selection of T cell receptor beta chains follows, all from one sample in a study of radiotherapy plus CTLA-4 blockade in lung cancer. The assay was immunoSEQ multiplex PCR, and TCRdb's table has in-frame clones only and misses some. The table has tens of thousands of clones, about three quarters seen once. Sample: peripheral blood, taken from a patient treated with radiotherapy plus ipilimumab. These receptors were collected from a human donor with non-small cell lung cancer who had a partial response to radiotherapy plus ipilimumab. Both conserved end residues are part of each CDR3. Each record gives: D gene, clone size, V gene, J gene, CDR3 protein, CDR3 DNA. D genes are given only for firm matches. Some rows have no size entry. The others give once, few or many, or a class for an expanded clone.

d_gene: TRBD1
abundance: -
v_gene: TRBV5-1
j_gene: TRBJ1-1
CDR3aa: CASSNRQGITEAFF
CDR3nt: TGCGCCAGCAGCAATAGACAGGGAATCACTGAAGCTTTCTTT

d_gene: -
abundance: -
v_gene: TRBV13
j_gene: TRBJ2-5
CDR3aa: CASSGDIQETQYF
CDR3nt: TGTGCCAGCAGCGGGGACATCCAAGAGACCCAGTACTTC

d_gene: TRBD1
abundance: -
v_gene: TRBV28
j_gene: TRBJ1-6
CDR3aa: CASSLLTGLNSPLHF
CDR3nt: TGTGCCAGCAGTTTATTGACAGGGTTGAATTCACCCCTCCACTTT

d_gene: -
abundance: -
v_gene: TRBV15
j_gene: TRBJ2-2
CDR3aa: CATSRESTRGTGELFF
CDR3nt: TGTGCCACCAGCAGAGAGTCAACCCGAGGCACCGGGGAGCTGTTTTTT

d_gene: -
abundance: -
v_gene: TRBV4-2
j_gene: TRBJ1-1
CDR3aa: CASSQAGGRNTEAFF
CDR3nt: TGTGCCAGCAGCCAAGCGGGGGGAAGGAACACTGAAGCTTTCTTT

d_gene: TRBD2
abundance: -
v_gene: TRBV19
j_gene: TRBJ2-1
CDR3aa: CASSIQRGGRDEQFF
CDR3nt: TGTGCCAGTAGTATTCAGCGGGGGGGCCGAGATGAGCAGTTCTTC

d_gene: -
abundance: -
v_gene: TRBV18
j_gene: TRBJ1-3
CDR3aa: CASSPSAGNTIYF
CDR3nt: TGTGCCAGCTCACCGTCGGCTGGAAACACCATATATTTT

d_gene: -
abundance: -
v_gene: TRBV6-5
j_gene: TRBJ1-2
CDR3aa: CASRLQPTEYYGYTF
CDR3nt: TGTGCCAGCAGGTTACAACCGACGGAGTACTATGGCTACACCTTC

d_gene: -
abundance: few
v_gene: TRBV19
j_gene: TRBJ2-2
CDR3aa: CASIGSAGTGELFF
CDR3nt: TGTGCCAGTATAGGGAGCGCGGGAACCGGGGAGCTGTTTTTT

d_gene: -
abundance: -
v_gene: TRBV5-8
j_gene: TRBJ1-1
CDR3aa: CASSARGFEAFF
CDR3nt: TGTGCCAGCAGCGCGCGGGGCTTCGAAGCTTTCTTT

d_gene: TRBD1
abundance: -
v_gene: TRBV9
j_gene: TRBJ1-1
CDR3aa: CASSVGVGDRADTEAFF
CDR3nt: TGTGCCAGCAGCGTAGGAGTCGGGGACAGGGCAGACACTGAAGCTTTCTTT

d_gene: TRBD1
abundance: -
v_gene: TRBV29-1
j_gene: TRBJ2-5
CDR3aa: CSGDRGQEETQYF
CDR3nt: TGCAGCGGGGACAGGGGGCAAGAAGAGACCCAGTACTTC

d_gene: TRBD1
abundance: -
v_gene: TRBV5-4
j_gene: TRBJ2-3
CDR3aa: CASSSKGQGASDTQYF
CDR3nt: TGTGCCAGCAGCTCAAAGGGACAGGGGGCTTCAGATACGCAGTATTTT

d_gene: TRBD1
abundance: -
v_gene: TRBV15
j_gene: TRBJ1-3
CDR3aa: CATSRDRTGTGNTIYF
CDR3nt: TGTGCCACCAGCAGAGATCGGACAGGAACTGGAAACACCATATATTTT

d_gene: -
abundance: -
v_gene: TRBV14
j_gene: TRBJ1-5
CDR3aa: CASSRSSNQPQHF
CDR3nt: TGTGCCAGCAGCCGGAGTTCCAATCAGCCCCAGCATTTT

d_gene: -
abundance: -
v_gene: TRBV21-1
j_gene: TRBJ1-1
CDR3aa: CASSKRREGGTGFRTEAFF
CDR3nt: TGTGCCAGCAGCAAAAGGCGGGAAGGGGGCACGGGTTTCAGAACTGAAGCTTTCTTT

d_gene: -
abundance: -
v_gene: TRBV5-6
j_gene: TRBJ2-3
CDR3aa: CASSLADTQYF
CDR3nt: TGTGCCAGCAGCTTGGCGGATACGCAGTATTTT

d_gene: TRBD2
abundance: -
v_gene: TRBV11-3
j_gene: TRBJ2-3
CDR3aa: CASSLGGLAGLDTQYF
CDR3nt: TGTGCCAGCAGCTTAGGAGGACTAGCGGGGCTAGATACGCAGTATTTT

d_gene: -
abundance: -
v_gene: TRBV6-4
j_gene: TRBJ2-3
CDR3aa: CASSEQGWRNTQYF
CDR3nt: TGTGCCAGCAGTGAACAGGGATGGAGAAATACGCAGTATTTT

d_gene: TRBD1
abundance: few
v_gene: TRBV6-1
j_gene: TRBJ1-2
CDR3aa: CASRIPGQLHYGYTF
CDR3nt: TGTGCCAGCCGCATACCGGGACAGCTCCACTATGGCTACACCTTC

d_gene: TRBD1
abundance: -
v_gene: TRBV4-2
j_gene: TRBJ1-3
CDR3aa: CASSQDVTGSGNTIYF
CDR3nt: TGTGCCAGCAGCCAAGATGTGACAGGGTCAGGAAACACCATATATTTT

d_gene: -
abundance: few
v_gene: TRBV6-5
j_gene: TRBJ1-1
CDR3aa: CASMLTGNTEAFF
CDR3nt: TGTGCCAGCATGCTTACAGGGAACACTGAAGCTTTCTTT

d_gene: TRBD1
abundance: -
v_gene: TRBV7-3
j_gene: TRBJ2-2
CDR3aa: CASSPNGGQGSTGELFF
CDR3nt: TGTGCCAGCAGCCCGAACGGGGGACAGGGGAGCACCGGGGAGCTGTTTTTT

d_gene: -
abundance: few
v_gene: TRBV9
j_gene: TRBJ2-2
CDR3aa: CASSTRQLTGELFF
CDR3nt: TGTGCCAGCAGCACCCGACAACTCACCGGGGAGCTGTTTTTT

d_gene: -
abundance: -
v_gene: TRBV21-1
j_gene: TRBJ1-5
CDR3aa: CASSKGRQGVQPQHF
CDR3nt: TGTGCCAGCAGCAAAGGTAGGCAGGGCGTTCAGCCCCAGCATTTT

d_gene: TRBD1
abundance: -
v_gene: TRBV19
j_gene: TRBJ1-6
CDR3aa: CASSSRDRGRGSPLHF
CDR3nt: TGTGCCAGTAGTTCGAGGGACAGGGGACGGGGTTCACCCCTCCACTTT

d_gene: TRBD1
abundance: many
v_gene: TRBV28
j_gene: TRBJ1-6
CDR3aa: CASSLLSGGQYNSPLHF
CDR3nt: TGTGCCAGCAGTTTATTATCAGGGGGCCAGTATAATTCACCCCTCCACTTT

d_gene: TRBD2
abundance: -
v_gene: TRBV5-6
j_gene: TRBJ2-1
CDR3aa: CASSLIGSGGPLNEQFF
CDR3nt: TGTGCCAGCAGCTTGATAGGGAGCGGGGGGCCCCTCAATGAGCAGTTCTTC

d_gene: -
abundance: -
v_gene: TRBV19
j_gene: TRBJ1-5
CDR3aa: CASSGGGSNQPQHF
CDR3nt: TGTGCCAGTAGCGGGGGGGGGAGCAATCAGCCCCAGCATTTT

d_gene: -
abundance: -
v_gene: TRBV7-2
j_gene: TRBJ1-2
CDR3aa: CASSLDFTF
CDR3nt: TGTGCCAGCAGCTTGGACTTCACTTTC

d_gene: TRBD2
abundance: few
v_gene: TRBV27
j_gene: TRBJ2-1
CDR3aa: CASSPLIAGGMYNEQFF
CDR3nt: TGTGCCAGCAGTCCCCTTATAGCGGGGGGGATGTACAATGAGCAGTTCTTC

d_gene: -
abundance: -
v_gene: TRBV6-4
j_gene: TRBJ1-1
CDR3aa: CASRRGGENTEAFF
CDR3nt: TGTGCCAGCAGGAGAGGGGGGGAGAACACTGAAGCTTTCTTT

d_gene: TRBD1
abundance: once
v_gene: TRBV5-1
j_gene: TRBJ2-2
CDR3aa: CASSPRQGAGTGELFF
CDR3nt: TGCGCCAGCAGCCCCCGACAGGGGGCGGGCACCGGGGAGCTGTTTTTT

d_gene: -
abundance: -
v_gene: TRBV6-1
j_gene: TRBJ1-4
CDR3aa: CASSEARSYNEKLFF
CDR3nt: TGTGCCAGCAGTGAAGCGAGGAGTTATAATGAAAAACTGTTTTTT

d_gene: -
abundance: -
v_gene: TRBV27
j_gene: TRBJ2-5
CDR3aa: CASSLSVGGTQYF
CDR3nt: TGTGCCAGCAGTCTATCAGTGGGAGGGACCCAGTACTTC

d_gene: -
abundance: once
v_gene: TRBV18
j_gene: TRBJ1-5
CDR3aa: CASSPEGGNQPQHF
CDR3nt: TGTGCCAGCTCACCTGAAGGGGGAAATCAGCCCCAGCATTTT

d_gene: TRBD2
abundance: once
v_gene: TRBV6-5
j_gene: TRBJ2-7
CDR3aa: CASTLGGYGEQYF
CDR3nt: TGTGCCAGCACCTTGGGAGGGTATGGCGAGCAGTACTTC

d_gene: TRBD1
abundance: -
v_gene: TRBV27
j_gene: TRBJ2-5
CDR3aa: CASRPGTGSTGGHQETQYF
CDR3nt: TGTGCCAGCAGGCCAGGGACAGGGTCGACGGGGGGCCACCAAGAGACCCAGTACTTC

d_gene: TRBD1
abundance: -
v_gene: TRBV13
j_gene: TRBJ2-5
CDR3aa: CASSWDREETQYF
CDR3nt: TGTGCCAGCAGCTGGGACAGGGAAGAGACCCAGTACTTC

d_gene: -
abundance: few
v_gene: TRBV2
j_gene: TRBJ2-5
CDR3aa: CASSEQTTEGETQYF
CDR3nt: TGTGCCAGCAGTGAACAGACGACAGAAGGAGAGACCCAGTACTTC

d_gene: -
abundance: -
v_gene: TRBV30
j_gene: TRBJ2-3
CDR3aa: CAWSMTASDTQYF
CDR3nt: TGTGCCTGGAGTATGACAGCCTCAGATACGCAGTATTTT

d_gene: TRBD2
abundance: -
v_gene: TRBV4-3
j_gene: TRBJ2-3
CDR3aa: CASSHSSGYTDTQYF
CDR3nt: TGCGCCAGCAGCCACTCTAGCGGCTACACAGATACGCAGTATTTT

d_gene: TRBD1
abundance: -
v_gene: TRBV28
j_gene: TRBJ2-5
CDR3aa: CASSLLVGGGEETQYF
CDR3nt: TGTGCCAGCAGTTTATTGGTAGGGGGCGGTGAAGAGACCCAGTACTTC

d_gene: TRBD1
abundance: -
v_gene: TRBV7-3
j_gene: TRBJ2-7
CDR3aa: CASSFSPGQGYEQYF
CDR3nt: TGTGCCAGCAGCTTCTCGCCGGGACAGGGGTACGAGCAGTACTTC

d_gene: TRBD1
abundance: -
v_gene: TRBV7-8
j_gene: TRBJ2-3
CDR3aa: CASSSWTGGPTDTQYF
CDR3nt: TGTGCCAGCAGCTCCTGGACAGGGGGCCCCACAGATACGCAGTATTTT

d_gene: -
abundance: -
v_gene: TRBV4-3
j_gene: TRBJ1-4
CDR3aa: CASSQDRSAGAREKLFF
CDR3nt: TGCGCCAGCAGCCAAGATCGATCTGCGGGGGCGAGAGAAAAACTGTTTTTT

d_gene: -
abundance: -
v_gene: TRBV19
j_gene: TRBJ2-3
CDR3aa: CANWDFMTQYF
CDR3nt: TGTGCCAACTGGGACTTTATGACGCAGTATTTT

d_gene: TRBD1
abundance: -
v_gene: TRBV6-5
j_gene: TRBJ2-2
CDR3aa: CASSYWRTGGPGELFF
CDR3nt: TGTGCCAGCAGTTACTGGAGGACAGGGGGCCCCGGGGAGCTGTTTTTT

d_gene: -
abundance: -
v_gene: TRBV7-9
j_gene: TRBJ1-5
CDR3aa: CASSLPGSNQPQHF
CDR3nt: TGTGCCAGCAGCTTACCAGGTAGCAATCAGCCCCAGCATTTT

d_gene: TRBD1
abundance: medium-sized
v_gene: TRBV6-5
j_gene: TRBJ1-6
CDR3aa: CASSYGTGRNSPLHF
CDR3nt: TGTGCCAGCAGTTACGGGACAGGAAGGAATTCACCCCTCCACTTT

d_gene: TRBD1
abundance: once
v_gene: TRBV7-9
j_gene: TRBJ1-2
CDR3aa: CASREGAGNYGYTF
CDR3nt: TGTGCCAGCCGGGAGGGGGCTGGAAACTATGGCTACACCTTC

d_gene: TRBD2
abundance: -
v_gene: TRBV15
j_gene: TRBJ2-3
CDR3aa: CATSGLEPSGASTDTQYF
CDR3nt: TGTGCCACCAGCGGACTTGAGCCTAGCGGGGCTAGCACAGATACGCAGTATTTT

d_gene: -
abundance: -
v_gene: TRBV15
j_gene: TRBJ2-3
CDR3aa: CATSRDLVTGGVGHTDTQYF
CDR3nt: TGTGCCACCAGCAGAGATCTTGTCACAGGGGGGGTGGGCCACACAGATACGCAGTATTTT